This passage covers 19 T cell receptor beta chains from one sample sequenced in a study of blood T cell repertoires in COVID-19. Sequencing used immunoSEQ multiplex PCR; TCRdb keeps in-frame clones, though not all of them. Seen here are 250,000 to 400,000 clones, 85% to 90% observed once, and the top ten hold 2.5% to 3.5%. Sequenced: peripheral blood. The receptor source for this set is a young woman with COVID-19, enrolled during active disease.

This rearrangement joins TRBV7-8 to TRBJ2-7, with D perhaps TRBD2 (6 bases). V lost 1 base, J lost 3 bases, and 16 bases lay in between. The germline gives CDR1 SGHVS, CDR2 FQNEAQ. This CDR3 comprises 16 residues. The CDR3 coding sequence is TGTGCCAGCAGCTTAGAAGCAGGGACTCCCAACTACGAGCAGTACTTC. It codes for CASSLEAGTPNYEQYF.

The chain has TRBV5-6 and TRBJ2-1; 10 bases align to TRBD2. The germline V gene encodes CDR1 SGHDT and CDR2 YYEEEE. The CDR3 has 15 amino acids. J gave up 7 bases and V 2 bases, and 6 bases lay outside the gene matches. CDR3 protein: CASSFPSGSRNEQFF. The CDR3 bases are TGTGCCAGCAGCTTTCCTAGCGGGAGTAGGAATGAGCAGTTCTTC.

CDR3 sequence reads: CASSLESYRMNTEAFF. In DNA, the CDR3 is TGTGCCAGCAGTTTGGAGTCCTACCGGATGAACACTGAAGCTTTCTTT. The chain has TRBV28 and TRBJ1-1; D is ambiguous. Trimming left V 3 bases short and J 0 bases short, with 14 bases between. CDR1 and CDR2 (germline): MDHEN, SYDVKM. The CDR3 consists of 16 residues.

The rearrangement joins TRBV28 to TRBJ2-3; 11 bases match TRBD2. The ends lost 6 bases at V and 3 bases at J; junction bases unmatched: 14. From germline, CDR1 is MDHEN and CDR2 SYDVKM. This CDR3 region has 18 residues. The CDR3: CASSYPPSSGRRTDTQYF. The DNA of the CDR3 is TGTGCCAGCAGCTACCCGCCCTCTAGCGGGAGGAGGACAGATACGCAGTATTTT.

This chain connects TRBV4-2 to TRBJ1-2; 7 bases fit TRBD1. In germline, CDR1 is LGHNA, CDR2 YNFKEQ. V lost 4 bases, J lost 6 bases, and 11 bases stayed unmatched. CDR3 size: 15 residues. As DNA, the CDR3 is TGTGCCAGCAGCCCCGGACAGGTTTTCGTCCATGGCTACACCTTC. This gives the protein CASSPGQVFVHGYTF.

The CDR3 sequence is CASSWAGTGGEETQYF. In nucleotides, the CDR3 is TGTGCCAGCAGCTGGGCCGGGACAGGGGGTGAAGAGACCCAGTACTTC. The rearrangement links TRBV5-4 to TRBJ2-5, with 11 positions matching TRBD1. J was trimmed by 3 bases and V by 3 bases; bases with no gene match: 7. Germline lookup yields CDR1 SGHNT and CDR2 YYREEE (reference sequence). The length of the CDR3 is 16 residues. The variable domain in full, completed from reference TRBV5-4 and TRBJ2-5, reads ETGVTQSPTHLIKTRGQQVTLRCSSQSGHNTVSWYQQALGQGPQFIFQYYREEENGRGNFPPRFSGLQFPNYSSELNVNALELDDSALYLCASSWAGTGGEETQYFGPGTRLLVL.

The genes are TRBV19 and TRBJ2-1, with D possibly matching TRBD1 (5 bases). Germline V gene data show CDR1 as LNHDA and CDR2 as SQIVND (reference sequence). The CDR3 runs to 14 residues. V dropped 5 bases and J dropped 5 bases, with 13 bases sitting between them. DNA for the CDR3: TGTGCCAGTAGTCTGGGGCAGAATAACAATGAGCAGTTCTTC. It yields the protein CASSLGQNNNEQFF.

J is TRBJ1-1 and V is TRBV18; 11 positions match TRBD1. The V gene's germline CDR1 is KGHSH and CDR2 LQKENI. The CDR3 has 16 amino acids. The junction had 4 bases not matched to a gene; V was cut back by 1 base and J by 3 bases. CDR3 DNA: TGTGCCAGCTCACCACAGGGACAGGGGGGAGACACTGAAGCTTTCTTT. Residues: CASSPQGQGGDTEAFF.

This chain joins TRBV7-9 and TRBJ2-7, with D hard to call. Trimming removed 4 bases at V and 3 bases at J, with 13 bases between. This CDR3 has 14 residues. Germline V gives CDR1 SEHNR, CDR2 FQNEAQ (reference sequence). The CDR3 bases are TGTGCCAGCAGCTCCCTTGAGATTGGCTACGAGCAGTACTTC. Encoded protein: CASSSLEIGYEQYF.

The rearrangement uses TRBV18 and TRBJ1-1; a possible D gene is TRBD1 (5 bases). The CDR3 length is 17 residues. With 1 base removed from V and 4 bases from J, the gap between germline ends came to 19 bases. Germline lookup yields CDR1 KGHSH and CDR2 LQKENI. The CDR3 DNA follows: TGTGCCAGCTCACCACTTTTTGTATCGGGGGTTGGCACTGAAGCTTTCTTT. This codes for CASSPLFVSGVGTEAFF.

This chain joins TRBV3-1 (or the pseudogene TRBV3-2) and TRBJ1-3; a weak D match, TRBD1 (6 bases). CDR3 length: 15 amino acids. V dropped 2 bases and J dropped 1 base, with 9 bases sitting between them. Germline assignment: CDR1 LGHDT and CDR2 YNNKEL (reference sequence). As DNA, the CDR3 is TGTGCCAGCAGCCAAACAGGGCATTCTGGAAACACCATATATTTT. Translation gives CASSQTGHSGNTIYF.

The chain couples TRBV12-5 to TRBJ2-1, with 13 bases lining up with TRBD2. Looked up from germline, CDR1 is LGHNT and CDR2 is FRNRAP. This CDR3 spans 18 amino acids. After removal of 5 bases from V and 8 bases from J, the junction contained 15 bases not matched to a gene. The CDR3 sequence: CASGTGTSGTGLGDEQFF. The CDR3 coding sequence is TGTGCTAGTGGTACCGGGACTAGCGGGACAGGTCTAGGGGATGAGCAGTTCTTC.

CDR3 coding DNA: TGCAGCGTTGAATCAGGGATCGGCTATGGCTACACCTTC. Translation: CSVESGIGYGYTF. The chain employs TRBV29-1 and TRBJ1-2, with a tentative D call TRBD1 (5 bases). V lost 2 bases, J lost 4 bases, and 11 bases lay in between. The CDR3 extends over 13 amino acids. Germline loops: CDR1 SQVTM, CDR2 ANQGSEA.

The chain is built from TRBV9 and TRBJ2-2; D is uncertain. Germline loops: CDR1 SGDLS, CDR2 YYNGEE. The CDR3 covers 13 residues. V was trimmed by 4 bases and J by 7 bases, leaving 11 bases between them. This chain's CDR3 is CASSPGWSGELFF. The CDR3 DNA reads as TGTGCCAGCAGCCCCGGGTGGAGCGGGGAGCTGTTTTTT.

The chain uses TRBV4-2 and TRBJ2-3, with 8 bases fitting TRBD2. J was trimmed by 5 bases and V by 1 base; bases with no gene match: 8. The germline CDR1 and CDR2 sequences are LGHNA and YNFKEQ. The CDR3 has 16 amino acids. CDR3 amino acids: CASSQAGGAWEDTQYF. As DNA, the CDR3 is TGTGCCAGCAGCCAAGCGGGAGGGGCTTGGGAAGATACGCAGTATTTT.

The V gene is TRBV6-6, the J gene TRBJ1-5; D is perhaps TRBD1 (6 bases). Germline loops: CDR1 MNHNY, CDR2 SVGAGI (reference sequence). The length of the CDR3 is 13 residues. Trimming shortened V by 7 bases and J by 7 bases, and 14 bases separated the two germline ends. The CDR3 DNA sequence: TGTGCCAGCACTCCATCGGGACACCAGCCCCAGCATTTT. Its protein product is CASTPSGHQPQHF.

This clone appeared a single time. The chain combines TRBV30 with TRBJ1-2, with 8 bases aligning to TRBD1. CDR3 size: 15 residues. The germline gives CDR1 GTSNPN, CDR2 SVGIG (reference sequence). V lost 4 bases, J lost 3 bases, and 10 bases stayed unmatched. The CDR3, as DNA: TGTGCCTGGACCAGCATAAAGACAGGGGACTATGGCTACACCTTC. Its protein is CAWTSIKTGDYGYTF.

The chain employs TRBV7-2 and TRBJ2-3; D gene ambiguous. The V gene's germline CDR1 is SGHTA and CDR2 FQGNSA. The CDR3 loop spans 14 amino acids. V dropped 4 bases and J dropped 0 bases, with 8 bases sitting between them. The CDR3 protein is CASSSYSSTDTQYF. CDR3 nucleotides: TGTGCCAGCAGCTCCTACTCTAGCACAGATACGCAGTATTTT. Complete variable domain (other parts from reference TRBV7-2 and TRBJ2-3): GAGVSQSPSNKVTEKGKDVELRCDPISGHTALYWYRQSLGQGLEFLIYFQGNSAPDKSGLPSDRFSAERTGGSVSTLTIQRTQQEDSAVYLCASSSYSSTDTQYFGPGTRLTVL.

This clone was detected only a few times. The rearrangement joins TRBV30 to TRBJ2-2; 8 bases are shared with TRBD2. J lost 0 bases, V lost 1 base, and 4 bases had no gene match. CDR1 GTSNPN and CDR2 SVGIG come from the germline V gene (reference sequence). The CDR3 consists of 16 residues. CDR3 amino acids: CAWSGGLVSNTGELFF. For the CDR3, the DNA is TGTGCCTGGAGTGGGGGACTAGTATCGAACACCGGGGAGCTGTTTTTT.